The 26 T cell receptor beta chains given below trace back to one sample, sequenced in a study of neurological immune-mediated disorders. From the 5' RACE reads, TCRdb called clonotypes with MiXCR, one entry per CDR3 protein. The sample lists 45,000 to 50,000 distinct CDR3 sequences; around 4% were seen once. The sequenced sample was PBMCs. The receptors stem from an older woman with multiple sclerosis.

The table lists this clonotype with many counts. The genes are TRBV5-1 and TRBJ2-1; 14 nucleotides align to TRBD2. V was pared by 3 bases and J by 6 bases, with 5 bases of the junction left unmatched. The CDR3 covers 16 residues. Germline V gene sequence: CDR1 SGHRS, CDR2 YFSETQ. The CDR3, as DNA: TGCGCCAGCAGCTACGGACTAGCGGGGGGCGTCAATGAGCAGTTCTTC. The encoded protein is CASSYGLAGGVNEQFF.

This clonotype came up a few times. The chain's CDR3 is CASSPTGDTIYF. The CDR3 bases are TGTGCCAGCAGCCCGACCGGGGACACCATATATTTT. The gene calls are TRBV11-2 and TRBJ1-3; the D is unclear. The germline CDR1 and CDR2 sequences are SGHAT and FQNNGV. Trimming took off 5 bases at V and 8 bases at J, with 10 bases between the two ends. This CDR3 has 12 amino acids.

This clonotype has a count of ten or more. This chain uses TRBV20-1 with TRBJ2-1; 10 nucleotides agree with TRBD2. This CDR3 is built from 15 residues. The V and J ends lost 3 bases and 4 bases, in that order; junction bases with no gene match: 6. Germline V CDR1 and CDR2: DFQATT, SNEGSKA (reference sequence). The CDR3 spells CSASPRTSGYNEQFF. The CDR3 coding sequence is TGCAGTGCTAGTCCCCGGACTAGCGGATACAATGAGCAGTTCTTC.

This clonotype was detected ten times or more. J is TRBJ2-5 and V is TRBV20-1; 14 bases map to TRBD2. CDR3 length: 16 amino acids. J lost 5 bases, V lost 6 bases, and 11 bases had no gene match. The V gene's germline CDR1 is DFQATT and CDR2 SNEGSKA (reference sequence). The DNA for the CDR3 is TGCAGTGCCTTAAAGACTAGCGGGAGGGCGGGTGAGACCCAGTACTTC. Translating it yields CSALKTSGRAGETQYF.

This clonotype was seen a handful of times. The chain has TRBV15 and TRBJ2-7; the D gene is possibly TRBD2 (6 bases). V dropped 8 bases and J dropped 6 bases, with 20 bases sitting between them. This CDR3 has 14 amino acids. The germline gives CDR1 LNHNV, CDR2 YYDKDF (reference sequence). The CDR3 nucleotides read TGTGCCACCCATCCCGGGACGGGGGTAGGCGAGCAGTACTTC. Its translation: CATHPGTGVGEQYF.

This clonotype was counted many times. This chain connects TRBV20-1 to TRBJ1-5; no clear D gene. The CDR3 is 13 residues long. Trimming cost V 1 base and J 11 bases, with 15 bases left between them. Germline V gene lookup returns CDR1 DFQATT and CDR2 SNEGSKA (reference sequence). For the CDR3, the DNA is TGCAGTGCTAGAGTCCAGACCCCCCCTGCCCAGCATTTT. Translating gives CSARVQTPPAQHF.

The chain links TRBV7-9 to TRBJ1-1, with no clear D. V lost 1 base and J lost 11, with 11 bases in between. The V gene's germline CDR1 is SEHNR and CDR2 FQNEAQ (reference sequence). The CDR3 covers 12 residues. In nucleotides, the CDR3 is TGTGCCAGCAGCTTAGGGGTTACTGGGGCTTTCTTT. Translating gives CASSLGVTGAFF. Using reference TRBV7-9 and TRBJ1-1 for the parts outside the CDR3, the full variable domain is DTGVSQNPRHKITKRGQNVTFRCDPISEHNRLYWYRQTLGQGPEFLTYFQNEAQLEKSRLLSDRFSAERPKGSFSTLEIQRTEQGDSAMYLCASSLGVTGAFFGQGTRLTVV.

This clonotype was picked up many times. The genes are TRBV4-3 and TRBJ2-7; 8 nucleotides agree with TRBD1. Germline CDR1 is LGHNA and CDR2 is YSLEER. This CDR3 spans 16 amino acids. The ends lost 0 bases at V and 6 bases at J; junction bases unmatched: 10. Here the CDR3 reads CASSQDQPGQAAEQYF. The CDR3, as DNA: TGCGCCAGCAGCCAAGATCAGCCGGGACAGGCCGCCGAGCAGTACTTC.

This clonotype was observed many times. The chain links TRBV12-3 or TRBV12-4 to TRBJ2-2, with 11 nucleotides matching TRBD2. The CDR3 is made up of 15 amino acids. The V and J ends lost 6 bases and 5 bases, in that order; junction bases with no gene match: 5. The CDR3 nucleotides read TGTGCCAGCAGGCCGGGACTAGCGGATACCGGGGAGCTGTTTTTT. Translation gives CASRPGLADTGELFF.

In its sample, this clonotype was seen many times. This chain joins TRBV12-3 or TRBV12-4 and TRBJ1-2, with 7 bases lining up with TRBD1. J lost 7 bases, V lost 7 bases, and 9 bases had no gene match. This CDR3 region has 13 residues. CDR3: CASTPDREGGYTF. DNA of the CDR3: TGTGCCAGCACCCCAGACAGGGAGGGTGGCTACACCTTC.

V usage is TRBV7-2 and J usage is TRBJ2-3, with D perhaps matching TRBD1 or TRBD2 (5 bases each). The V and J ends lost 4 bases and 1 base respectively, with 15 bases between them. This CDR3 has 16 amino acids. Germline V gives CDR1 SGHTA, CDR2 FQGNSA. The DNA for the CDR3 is TGTGCCAGCAGCTCCGCAAGAAGGGGACGCACAGATACGCAGTATTTT. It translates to CASSSARRGRTDTQYF.

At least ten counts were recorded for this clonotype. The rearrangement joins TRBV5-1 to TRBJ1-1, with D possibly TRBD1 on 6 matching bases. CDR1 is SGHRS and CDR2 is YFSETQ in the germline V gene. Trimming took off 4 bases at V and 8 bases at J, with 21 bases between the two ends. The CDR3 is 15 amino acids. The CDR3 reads CASSPTGQKSLEAFF. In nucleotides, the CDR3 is TGCGCCAGCAGCCCGACCGGACAGAAGTCATTAGAAGCTTTCTTT.

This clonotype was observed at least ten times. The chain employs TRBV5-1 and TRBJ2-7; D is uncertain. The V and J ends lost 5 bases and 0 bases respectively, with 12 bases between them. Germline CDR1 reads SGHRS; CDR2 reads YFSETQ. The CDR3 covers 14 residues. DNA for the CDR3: TGCGCCAGCAGGATCAGTCTCCGCTCCTACGAGCAGTACTTC. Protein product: CASRISLRSYEQYF.

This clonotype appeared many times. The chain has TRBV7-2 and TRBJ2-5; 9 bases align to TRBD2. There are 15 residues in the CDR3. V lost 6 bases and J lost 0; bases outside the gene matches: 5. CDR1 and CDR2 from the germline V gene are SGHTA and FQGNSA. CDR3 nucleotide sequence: TGTGCCAGCAGTGCACTAGCGGGCAACCAAGAGACCCAGTACTTC. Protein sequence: CASSALAGNQETQYF.

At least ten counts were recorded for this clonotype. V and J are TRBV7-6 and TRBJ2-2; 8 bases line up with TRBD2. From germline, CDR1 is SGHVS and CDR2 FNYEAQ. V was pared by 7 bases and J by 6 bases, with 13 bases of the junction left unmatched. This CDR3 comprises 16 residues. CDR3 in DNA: TGTGCCAGCAAGGGGACGTGGGGACTAGTACCCGGGGAGCTGTTTTTT. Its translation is CASKGTWGLVPGELFF.

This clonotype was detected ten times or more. The CDR3 region is CASRGPSDGYTF. The CDR3 DNA reads as TGTGCCAGCAGGGGACCCAGCGACGGCTACACCTTC. The V call is TRBV25-1, the J call TRBJ1-2, with D possibly being TRBD1 (5 bases). The CDR3 loop spans 12 amino acids. The V end lost 6 bases, the J end lost 8 bases, and 13 bases lay between the germline ends. Per the germline V gene, CDR1 is MGHDK and CDR2 is SYGVNS.

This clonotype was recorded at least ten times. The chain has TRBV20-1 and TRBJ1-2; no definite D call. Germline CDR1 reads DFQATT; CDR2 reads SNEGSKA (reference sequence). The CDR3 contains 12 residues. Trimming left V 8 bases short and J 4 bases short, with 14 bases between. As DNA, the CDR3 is TGCAGTTCCTGGACGGAAATCTATGGCTACACCTTC. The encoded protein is CSSWTEIYGYTF.

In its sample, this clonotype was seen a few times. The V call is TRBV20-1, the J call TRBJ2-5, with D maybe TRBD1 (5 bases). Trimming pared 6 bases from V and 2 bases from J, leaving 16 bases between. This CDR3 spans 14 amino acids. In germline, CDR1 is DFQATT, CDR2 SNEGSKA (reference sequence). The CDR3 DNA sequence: TGCAGTGCAACCCCCCTTCGGACACAAGAGACCCAGTACTTC. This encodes CSATPLRTQETQYF.

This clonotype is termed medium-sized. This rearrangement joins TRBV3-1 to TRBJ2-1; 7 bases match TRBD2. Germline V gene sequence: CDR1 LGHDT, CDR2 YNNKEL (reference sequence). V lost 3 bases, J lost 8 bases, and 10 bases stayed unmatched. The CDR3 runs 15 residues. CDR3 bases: TGTGCCAGCAGCCACGCTAGCGGAGATGGGGATGAGCAGTTCTTC. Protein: CASSHASGDGDEQFF.

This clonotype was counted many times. CDR3 bases: TGTGCCAGCAGCTTTGATCCAGGGGCCAGTAATTCACCCCTCCACTTT. This sequence encodes CASSFDPGASNSPLHF. The chain is built from TRBV5-4 and TRBJ1-6; weak D call: TRBD1 (6 bases). Germline CDR1 reads SGHNT; CDR2 reads YYREEE (reference sequence). This CDR3 has 16 residues. Trimming took 2 bases from V and 6 from J, leaving 15 bases between them.

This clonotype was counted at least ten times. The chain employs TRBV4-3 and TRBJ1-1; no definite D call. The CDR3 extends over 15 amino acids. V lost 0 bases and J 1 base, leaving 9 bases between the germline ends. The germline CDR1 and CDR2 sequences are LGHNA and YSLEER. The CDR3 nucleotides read TGCGCCAGCAGCCAAGAGGGAGTAGAGAACACTGAAGCTTTCTTT. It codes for CASSQEGVENTEAFF.

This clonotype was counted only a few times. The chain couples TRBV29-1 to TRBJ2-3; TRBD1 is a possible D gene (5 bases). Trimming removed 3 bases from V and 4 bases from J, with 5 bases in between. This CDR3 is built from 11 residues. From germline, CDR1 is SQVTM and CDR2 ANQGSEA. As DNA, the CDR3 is TGCAGCGTTGAGGGGCCAGATACGCAGTATTTT. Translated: CSVEGPDTQYF.

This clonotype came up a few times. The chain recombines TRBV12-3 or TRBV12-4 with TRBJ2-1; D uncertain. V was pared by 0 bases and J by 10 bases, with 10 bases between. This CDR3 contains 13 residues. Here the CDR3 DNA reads TGTGCCAGCAGTTTAGCAGGGTCCGCGGAGCAGTTCTTC. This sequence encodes CASSLAGSAEQFF.

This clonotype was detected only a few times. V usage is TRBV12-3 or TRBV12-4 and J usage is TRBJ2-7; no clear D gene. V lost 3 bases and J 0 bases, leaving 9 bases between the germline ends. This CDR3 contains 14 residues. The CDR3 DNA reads TGTGCCAGCAGTTTGGGTTTTAGCTCCTACGAGCAGTACTTC. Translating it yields CASSLGFSSYEQYF.

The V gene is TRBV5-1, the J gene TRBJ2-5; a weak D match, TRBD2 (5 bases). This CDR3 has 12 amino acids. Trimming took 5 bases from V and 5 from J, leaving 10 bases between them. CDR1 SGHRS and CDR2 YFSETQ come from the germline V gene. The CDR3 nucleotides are TGCGCCAGCAGTCACCCGGGGGAGACCCAGTACTTC. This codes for CASSHPGETQYF. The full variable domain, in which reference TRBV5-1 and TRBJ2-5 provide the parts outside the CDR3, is KAGVTQTPRYLIKTRGQQVTLSCSPISGHRSVSWYQQTPGQGLQFLFEYFSETQRNKGNFPGRFSGRQFSNSRSEMNVSTLELGDSALYLCASSHPGETQYFGPGTRLLVL.

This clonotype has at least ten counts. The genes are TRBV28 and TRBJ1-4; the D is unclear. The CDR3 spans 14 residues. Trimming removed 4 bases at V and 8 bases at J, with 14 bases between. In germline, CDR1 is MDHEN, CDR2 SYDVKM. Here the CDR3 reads CASSYQGGPEKLFF. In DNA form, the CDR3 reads TGTGCCAGCAGTTATCAAGGAGGACCCGAAAAACTGTTTTTT.